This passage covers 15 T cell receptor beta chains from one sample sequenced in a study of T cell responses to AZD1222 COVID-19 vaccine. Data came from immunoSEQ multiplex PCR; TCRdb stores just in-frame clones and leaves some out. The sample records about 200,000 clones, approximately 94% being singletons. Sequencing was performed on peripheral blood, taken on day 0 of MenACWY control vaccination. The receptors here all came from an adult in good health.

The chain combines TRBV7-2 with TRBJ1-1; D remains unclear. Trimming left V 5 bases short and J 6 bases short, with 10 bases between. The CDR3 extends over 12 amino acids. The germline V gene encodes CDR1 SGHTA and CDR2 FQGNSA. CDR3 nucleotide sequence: TGTGCCAGCAGCCCCACGACCCCTGAAGCTTTCTTT. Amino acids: CASSPTTPEAFF.

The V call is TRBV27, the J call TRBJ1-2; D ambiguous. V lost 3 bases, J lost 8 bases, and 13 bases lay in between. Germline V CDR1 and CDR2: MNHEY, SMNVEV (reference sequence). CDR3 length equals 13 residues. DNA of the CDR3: TGTGCCAGCAGTTTGCGACGGGTGGGGGGCTACACCTTC. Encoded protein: CASSLRRVGGYTF.

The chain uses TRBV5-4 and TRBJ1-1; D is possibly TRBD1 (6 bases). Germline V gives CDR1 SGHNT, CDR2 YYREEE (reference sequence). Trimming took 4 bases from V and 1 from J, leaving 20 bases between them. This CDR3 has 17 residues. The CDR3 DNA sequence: TGTGCCAGCAGCCCCGACTCCCCGAGGGGGAAGAACACTGAAGCTTTCTTT. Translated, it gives CASSPDSPRGKNTEAFF.

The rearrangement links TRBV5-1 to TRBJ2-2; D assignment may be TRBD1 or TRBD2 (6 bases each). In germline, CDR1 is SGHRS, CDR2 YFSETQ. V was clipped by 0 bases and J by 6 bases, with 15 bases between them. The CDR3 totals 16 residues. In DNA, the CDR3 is TGCGCCAGCAGCTTGGAGGGGGGAATCTCAGCCGGGGAGCTGTTTTTT. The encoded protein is CASSLEGGISAGELFF.

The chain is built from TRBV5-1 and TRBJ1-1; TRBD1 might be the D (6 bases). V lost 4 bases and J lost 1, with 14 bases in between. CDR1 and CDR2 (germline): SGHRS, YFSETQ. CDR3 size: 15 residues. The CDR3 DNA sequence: TGCGCCAGCAGCGCTCTGGACAGCGAGAACACTGAAGCTTTCTTT. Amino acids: CASSALDSENTEAFF.

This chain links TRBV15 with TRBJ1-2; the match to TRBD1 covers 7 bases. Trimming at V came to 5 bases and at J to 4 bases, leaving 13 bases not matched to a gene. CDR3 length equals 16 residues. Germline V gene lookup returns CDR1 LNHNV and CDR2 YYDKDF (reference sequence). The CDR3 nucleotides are TGTGCCACCAGCCGACGGACAGGATCGGAAGTCTATGGCTACACCTTC. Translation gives CATSRRTGSEVYGYTF.

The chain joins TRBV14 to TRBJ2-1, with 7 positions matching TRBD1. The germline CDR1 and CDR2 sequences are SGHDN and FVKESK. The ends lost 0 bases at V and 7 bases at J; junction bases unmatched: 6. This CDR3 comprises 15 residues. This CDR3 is CASSQDDRVYNEQFF. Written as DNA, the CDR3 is TGTGCCAGCAGCCAAGATGACAGGGTGTATAATGAGCAGTTCTTC. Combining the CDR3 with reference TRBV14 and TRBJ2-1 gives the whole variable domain EAGVTQFPSHSVIEKGQTVTLRCDPISGHDNLYWYRRVMGKEIKFLLHFVKESKQDESGMPNNRFLAERTGGTYSTLKVQPAELEDSGVYFCASSQDDRVYNEQFFGPGTRLTVL.

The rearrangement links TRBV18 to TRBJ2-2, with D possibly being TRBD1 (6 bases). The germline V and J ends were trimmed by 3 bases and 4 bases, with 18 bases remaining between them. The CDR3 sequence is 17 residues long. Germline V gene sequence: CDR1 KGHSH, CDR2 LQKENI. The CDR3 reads CASSPLSGGGGTGELFF. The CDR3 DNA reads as TGTGCCAGCTCACCTTTGTCTGGGGGCGGAGGCACCGGGGAGCTGTTTTTT.

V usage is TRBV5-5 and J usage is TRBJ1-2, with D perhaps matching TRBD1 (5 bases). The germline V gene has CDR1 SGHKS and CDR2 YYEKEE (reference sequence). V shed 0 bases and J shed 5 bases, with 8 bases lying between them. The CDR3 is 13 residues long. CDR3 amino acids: CASSLGGTYGYTF. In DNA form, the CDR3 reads TGTGCCAGCAGCTTGGGGGGGACTTATGGCTACACCTTC.

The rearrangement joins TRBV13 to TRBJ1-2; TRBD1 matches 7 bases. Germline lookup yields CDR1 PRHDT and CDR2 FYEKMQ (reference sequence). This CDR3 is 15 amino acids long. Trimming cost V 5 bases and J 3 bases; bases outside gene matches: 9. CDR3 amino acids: CASSQPDRRHYGYTF. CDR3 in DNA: TGTGCCAGCAGCCAACCGGACAGGCGACACTATGGCTACACCTTC. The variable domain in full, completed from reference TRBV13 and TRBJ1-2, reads AAGVIQSPRHLIKEKRETATLKCYPIPRHDTVYWYQQGPGQDPQFLISFYEKMQSDKGSIPDRFSAQQFSDYHSELNMSSLELGDSALYFCASSQPDRRHYGYTFGSGTRLTVV.

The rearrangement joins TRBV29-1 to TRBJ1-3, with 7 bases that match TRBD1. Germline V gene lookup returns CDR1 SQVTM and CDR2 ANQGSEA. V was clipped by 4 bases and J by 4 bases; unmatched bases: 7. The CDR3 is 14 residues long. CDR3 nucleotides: TGCAGCGTTGGTTTTCCGGGACAGGGAAACACCATATATTTT. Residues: CSVGFPGQGNTIYF.

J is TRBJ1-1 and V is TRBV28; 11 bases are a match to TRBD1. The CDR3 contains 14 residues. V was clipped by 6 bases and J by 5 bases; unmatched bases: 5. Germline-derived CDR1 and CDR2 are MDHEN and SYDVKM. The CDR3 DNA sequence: TGTGCCAGCAGGCCGGGACAGGGGGGGACTGAAGCTTTCTTT. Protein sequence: CASRPGQGGTEAFF.

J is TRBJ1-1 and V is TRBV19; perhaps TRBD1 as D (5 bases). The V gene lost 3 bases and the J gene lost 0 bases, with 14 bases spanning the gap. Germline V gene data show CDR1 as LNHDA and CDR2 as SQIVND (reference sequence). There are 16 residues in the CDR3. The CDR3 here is CASSIGRGRMNTEAFF. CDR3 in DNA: TGTGCCAGTAGTATCGGGAGGGGCCGGATGAACACTGAAGCTTTCTTT.

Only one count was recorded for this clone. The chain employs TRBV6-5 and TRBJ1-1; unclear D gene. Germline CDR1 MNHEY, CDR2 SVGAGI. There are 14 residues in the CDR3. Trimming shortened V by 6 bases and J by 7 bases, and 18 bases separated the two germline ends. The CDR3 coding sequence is TGTGCCAGCAGCTCATTCCCCGGGCGGGATGAAGCTTTCTTT. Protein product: CASSSFPGRDEAFF.

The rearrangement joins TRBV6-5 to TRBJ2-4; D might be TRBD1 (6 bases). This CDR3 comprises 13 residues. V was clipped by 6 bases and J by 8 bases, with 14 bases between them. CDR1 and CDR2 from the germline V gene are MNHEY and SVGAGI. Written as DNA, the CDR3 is TGTGCCAGCAGCCCAGGGGATAGATACATTCAGTACTTC. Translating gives CASSPGDRYIQYF.